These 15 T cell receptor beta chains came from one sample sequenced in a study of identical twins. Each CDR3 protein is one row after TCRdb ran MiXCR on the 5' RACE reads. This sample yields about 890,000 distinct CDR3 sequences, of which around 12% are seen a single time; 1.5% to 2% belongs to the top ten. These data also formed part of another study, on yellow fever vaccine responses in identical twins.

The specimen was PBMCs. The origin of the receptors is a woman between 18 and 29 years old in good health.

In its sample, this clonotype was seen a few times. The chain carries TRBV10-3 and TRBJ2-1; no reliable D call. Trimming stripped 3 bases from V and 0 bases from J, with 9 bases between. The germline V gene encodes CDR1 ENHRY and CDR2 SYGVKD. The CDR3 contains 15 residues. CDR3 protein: CAISDAVLSYNEQFF. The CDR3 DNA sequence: TGTGCCATCAGTGATGCGGTGCTCTCCTACAATGAGCAGTTCTTC.

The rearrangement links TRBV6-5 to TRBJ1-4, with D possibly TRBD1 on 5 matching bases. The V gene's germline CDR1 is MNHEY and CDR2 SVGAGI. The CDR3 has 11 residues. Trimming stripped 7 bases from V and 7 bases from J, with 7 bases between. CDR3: CASKGSEKLFF. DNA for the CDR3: TGTGCCAGCAAGGGGAGTGAAAAACTGTTTTTT.

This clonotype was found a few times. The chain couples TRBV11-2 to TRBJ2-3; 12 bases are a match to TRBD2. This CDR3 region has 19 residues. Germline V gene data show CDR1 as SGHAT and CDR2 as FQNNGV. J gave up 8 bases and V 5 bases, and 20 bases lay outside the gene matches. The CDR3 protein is CASSPRTSGIRADLCTQYF. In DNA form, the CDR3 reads TGTGCCAGCAGCCCCCGGACTAGCGGGATCAGGGCGGATTTATGTACGCAGTATTTT.

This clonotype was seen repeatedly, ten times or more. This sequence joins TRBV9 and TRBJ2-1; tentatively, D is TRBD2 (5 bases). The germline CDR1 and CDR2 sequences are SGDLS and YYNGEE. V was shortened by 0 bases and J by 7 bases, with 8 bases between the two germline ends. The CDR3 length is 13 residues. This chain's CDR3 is CASSVGLANEQFF. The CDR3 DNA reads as TGTGCCAGCAGCGTAGGGCTAGCAAATGAGCAGTTCTTC.

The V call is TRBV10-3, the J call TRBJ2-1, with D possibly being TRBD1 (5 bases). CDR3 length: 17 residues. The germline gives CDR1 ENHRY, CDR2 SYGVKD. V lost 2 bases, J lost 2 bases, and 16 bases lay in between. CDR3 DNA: TGTGCCATCAGTGAGGGGGCTCCTACCAATCCCTACAATGAGCAGTTCTTC. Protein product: CAISEGAPTNPYNEQFF.

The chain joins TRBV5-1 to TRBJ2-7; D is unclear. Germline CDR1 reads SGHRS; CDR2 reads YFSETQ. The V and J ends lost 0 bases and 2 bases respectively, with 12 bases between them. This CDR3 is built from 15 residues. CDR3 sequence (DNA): TGCGCCAGCAGCTTGGCCCGAGGTGAGACCTACGAGCAGTACTTC. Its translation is CASSLARGETYEQYF.

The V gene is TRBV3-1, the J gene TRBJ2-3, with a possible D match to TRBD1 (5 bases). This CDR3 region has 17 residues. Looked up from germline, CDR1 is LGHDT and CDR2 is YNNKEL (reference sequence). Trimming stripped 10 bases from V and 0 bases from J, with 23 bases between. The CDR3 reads CATCQVGRRTSTDTQYF. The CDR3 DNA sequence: TGTGCCACCTGCCAAGTGGGGCGAAGAACTAGCACAGATACGCAGTATTTT.

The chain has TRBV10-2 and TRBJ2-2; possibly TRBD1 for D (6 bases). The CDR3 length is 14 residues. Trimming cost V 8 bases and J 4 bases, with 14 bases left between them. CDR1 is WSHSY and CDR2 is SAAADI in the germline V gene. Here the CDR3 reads CASGSGQFTGELFF. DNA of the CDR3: TGCGCCAGCGGGTCTGGACAGTTCACCGGGGAGCTGTTTTTT.

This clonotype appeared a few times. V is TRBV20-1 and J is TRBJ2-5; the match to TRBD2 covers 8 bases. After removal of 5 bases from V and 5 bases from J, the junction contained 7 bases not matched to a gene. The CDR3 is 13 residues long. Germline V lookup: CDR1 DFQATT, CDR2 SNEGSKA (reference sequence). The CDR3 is CSALAGARETQYF. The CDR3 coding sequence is TGCAGTGCTCTAGCGGGCGCCCGGGAGACCCAGTACTTC.

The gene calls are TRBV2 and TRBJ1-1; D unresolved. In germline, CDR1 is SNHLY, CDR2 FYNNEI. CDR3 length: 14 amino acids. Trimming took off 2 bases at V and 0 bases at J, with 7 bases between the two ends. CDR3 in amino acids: CASSETRMNTEAFF. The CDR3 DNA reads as TGTGCCAGCAGTGAAACAAGAATGAACACTGAAGCTTTCTTT.

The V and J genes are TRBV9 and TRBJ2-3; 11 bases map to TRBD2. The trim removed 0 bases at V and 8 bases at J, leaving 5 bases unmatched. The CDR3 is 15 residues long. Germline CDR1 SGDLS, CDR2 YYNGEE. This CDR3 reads CASSVATSGKLTQYF. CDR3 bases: TGTGCCAGCAGCGTAGCGACTAGCGGGAAGCTTACGCAGTATTTT.

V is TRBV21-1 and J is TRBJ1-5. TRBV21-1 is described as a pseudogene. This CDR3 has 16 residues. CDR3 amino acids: CASSLIPEASNQPQHF. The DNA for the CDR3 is TGTGCCAGCAGCCTGATCCCCGAGGCGAGCAATCAGCCCCAGCATTTT.

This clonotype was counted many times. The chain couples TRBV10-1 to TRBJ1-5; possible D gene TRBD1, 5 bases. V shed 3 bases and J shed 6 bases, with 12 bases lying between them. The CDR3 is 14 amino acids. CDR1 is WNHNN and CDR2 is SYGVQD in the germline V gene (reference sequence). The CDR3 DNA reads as TGCGCCAGCAGTGATCGGGGGTCCGGTCAGCCCCAGCATTTT. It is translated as CASSDRGSGQPQHF.

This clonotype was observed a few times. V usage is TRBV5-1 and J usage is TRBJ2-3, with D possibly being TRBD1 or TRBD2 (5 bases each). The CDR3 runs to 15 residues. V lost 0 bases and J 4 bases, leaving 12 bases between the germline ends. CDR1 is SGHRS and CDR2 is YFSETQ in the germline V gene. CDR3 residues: CASSLVTGGADTQYF. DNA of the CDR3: TGCGCCAGCAGCTTGGTTACAGGAGGCGCAGATACGCAGTATTTT.

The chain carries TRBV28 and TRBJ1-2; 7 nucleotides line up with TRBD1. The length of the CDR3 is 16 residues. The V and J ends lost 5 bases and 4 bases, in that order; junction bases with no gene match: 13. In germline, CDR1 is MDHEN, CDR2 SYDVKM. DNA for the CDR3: TGTGCCAGCAGTCCTTGGGCCGGGACAGAAATCTATGGCTACACCTTC. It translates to CASSPWAGTEIYGYTF.